These T cell receptor beta chains were read from a single sample in a study of T cell repertoires in cytomegalovirus infection. Using its own MiXCR run on the reads, TCRdb lists one record per CDR3 protein. The sample consists of approximately 500,000 distinct CDR3 sequences, about 30% of them appearing once. The sample was PBMCs. The source is a human donor in good health (CMV status not recorded). Some clones in this sample may be carry-over from other donors' samples. Both conserved end residues are trimmed from each CDR3.

j_gene | v_gene | CDR3aa
TRBJ2-1 | TRBV7-2 | ASSLGRVSGNEQF
TRBJ2-1 | TRBV5-5 | ASESGSGYEQF
TRBJ1-1 | TRBV27 | ASSLRSTPGQGDRRTEAF
TRBJ2-1 | TRBV5-4 | ASSVSAGALDNEQF
TRBJ2-7 | TRBV7-2 | ASSFRASGTSLEQY
TRBJ2-7 | TRBV27 | ASSFTGQISSYEQY
TRBJ2-2 | TRBV7-2 | ASRGEVNTGELF
TRBJ1-2 | TRBV7-2 | ASSLAPLSDNGYT
TRBJ2-2 | TRBV7-3 | ASSTRGEFTGELF
TRBJ2-4 | TRBV5-5 | ASSLSGSAKNIQY
TRBJ2-3 | TRBV5-3 | ARSPWTSGRPDTQY
TRBJ2-1 | TRBV7-3 | ASSLIIGSYNEQF
TRBJ1-1 | TRBV28 | ASSFFSRGDRKAF
TRBJ1-2 | TRBV9 | ASSGTTGYT
TRBJ1-1 | TRBV7-8 | ASRTGTSRRAF
TRBJ1-5 | TRBV7-2 | ASSLPGRQPQH
TRBJ1-1 | TRBV6-2/TRBV6-3 | ASSYWSGGVNTEAF
TRBJ1-5 | TRBV20-1 | SARVQGFNQPQH
TRBJ1-2 | TRBV6-1 | ASSEQPQGPYGYT
TRBJ2-7 | TRBV7-3 | ASSLAGWREQY
TRBJ2-1 | TRBV19 | ASSIAGWVRDDEQF
TRBJ2-7 | TRBV27 | ASSLSVGGTYEQY
TRBJ2-3 | TRBV20-1 | SARGIRLAGGLTDTQY
TRBJ2-5 | TRBV7-2 | ASSLSPLAGETQY
TRBJ1-2 | TRBV28 | ASSLPGQGYGYT
TRBJ1-4 | TRBV7-2 | ASSPGGKEEKLF
TRBJ2-3 | TRBV24-1 | ATSDFKETDTQY
TRBJ2-6 | TRBV6-4 | ASSEGAGANVLT
TRBJ2-7 | TRBV9 | ASSARAEISYEQY
TRBJ1-5 | TRBV7-6 | ASSLGEGGHGQPQH
TRBJ2-1 | TRBV7-2 | ASSSGTVNNEQF